The clone carrying this TCR beta chain was recorded once. At the DNA level, this CDR3 is encoded by other sequences in the same sample as well. The data belong to a study of Ad26.COV2.S vaccination and SARS-CoV-2 variants. The table came from immunoSEQ multiplex PCR; TCRdb's copy has only in-frame clones and leaves some out. The table lists hundreds of thousands of clones, around 90% of them singletons. Indicated treatment: around 19 received Ad26.COV2.S at low or high dose, single or two shots; about 5 received placebo; per-sample allocation not given. It was on day 63 after the first vaccine or placebo injection that samples were taken. Sequencing was performed on peripheral blood, taken in a trial of Ad26.COV2.S vaccine versus placebo. The sequence was collected from a person between 18 and 60 years old who received the Ad26.COV2.S COVID-19 vaccine or a placebo.

As DNA, the CDR3 is TGTGCCAGCAGCCAAGATCCAGGCTATGGCTACACCTTC. Protein: CASSQDPGYGYTF. The chain has TRBV3-1 (or the pseudogene TRBV3-2) and TRBJ1-2; D ambiguous. V was clipped by 0 bases and J by 4 bases, with 6 bases between them. The CDR3 runs to 13 residues. The germline V gene has CDR1 LGHDT and CDR2 YNNKEL (reference sequence).